The 3 T cell receptor beta chains below come from one sample, sequenced in a study of molecular identifiers for immune sequencing clone quantification. Via MiXCR, TCRdb re-called the PCR reads, giving one row per CDR3 protein. The sample holds about 630,000 distinct CDR3 sequences, 25% seen once. Sequencing was carried out using naive CD8+ T cells from blood, with Jurkat cell RNA spiked in. Subset denoted: FACS-sorted CD8+CD4-CCR7+CD45RA+ naive T cells. The receptors here all came from a human donor in good health. Some libraries in this study had Jurkat cell RNA spiked in.

This clonotype was counted between two and nine times. This chain joins TRBV7-2 and TRBJ2-7; 8 positions match TRBD2. Germline V gives CDR1 SGHTA, CDR2 FQGNSA. V lost 6 bases, J lost 5 bases, and 24 bases stayed unmatched. The length of the CDR3 is 19 residues. The CDR3 nucleotides are TGTGCCAGCAGTCCAAACGGGGAGAGCGGACTAGCCCCTGAGGACGAGCAGTACTTC. Amino acids: CASSPNGESGLAPEDEQYF.

This clonotype was seen ten or more times. This rearrangement joins TRBV4-1 to TRBJ2-7, with a tentative D call TRBD1 (6 bases). This CDR3 has 14 amino acids. The V and J ends lost 1 base and 7 bases respectively, with 14 bases between them. The V gene's germline CDR1 is MGHRA and CDR2 YSYEKL. CDR3 loop: CASSQAGTTLEQYF. The CDR3 region has the DNA TGCGCCAGCAGCCAAGCAGGGACAACTTTGGAGCAGTACTTC.

This clonotype was counted a few times. The junction differs from germline at one of its ends, possibly a read error. V gene TRBV7-9 combines with J gene TRBJ2-1; 7 bases fit TRBD2. The CDR3 runs 14 residues. Germline V lookup: CDR1 SEHNR, CDR2 FQNEAQ (reference sequence). The CDR3 DNA reads TGTGCCAGCAACGGGGGGAGCTCCCACAATGAGCAGTTCTTC. Its protein is CASNGGSSHNEQFF.